The sequence of this T cell receptor beta chain was determined in a study of blood T cell repertoires in COVID-19. Trimming cost V 3 bases and J 5 bases; bases outside gene matches: 5. CDR1 is MNHEY, CDR2 SMNVEV, per germline (reference sequence). This CDR3 is 15 amino acids long. Method: immunoSEQ multiplex PCR; TCRdb's copy keeps in-frame clones and lacks some. The sample shows fewer than 200,000 clones, roughly 84% of them seen only once. This TCR was recovered from a man in his fifties or sixties who had recovered from COVID-19. The rearrangement links TRBV27 to TRBJ2-1, with 9 bases fitting TRBD1. Material for sequencing was peripheral blood. The CDR3 is CASSFATGGHNEQFF. DNA of the CDR3: TGTGCCAGCAGTTTTGCAACAGGGGGCCACAATGAGCAGTTCTTC.